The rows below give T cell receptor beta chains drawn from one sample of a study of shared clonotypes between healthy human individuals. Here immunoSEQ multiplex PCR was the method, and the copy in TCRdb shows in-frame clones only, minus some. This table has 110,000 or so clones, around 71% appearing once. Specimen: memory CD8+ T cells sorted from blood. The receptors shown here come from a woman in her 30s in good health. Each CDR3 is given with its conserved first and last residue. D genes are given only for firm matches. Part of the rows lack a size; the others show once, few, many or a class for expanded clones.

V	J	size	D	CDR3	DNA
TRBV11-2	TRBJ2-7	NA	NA	CASRGGLANYEQYF	TGTGCCAGCAGAGGGGGGCTAGCAAACTACGAGCAGTACTTC
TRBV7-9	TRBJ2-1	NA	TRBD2	CASSLEVGGSFNNEQFF	TGTGCCAGCAGCTTAGAGGTGGGCGGGAGTTTCAACAATGAGCAGTTCTTC
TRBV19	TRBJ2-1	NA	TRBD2	CASSIVSRTSGRAVNEQFF	TGTGCCAGTAGTATAGTCTCCAGGACTAGCGGGAGGGCCGTCAATGAGCAGTTCTTC
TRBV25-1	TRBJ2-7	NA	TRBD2	CASSGLAGAYEQYF	TGTGCCAGCTCGGGACTAGCGGGAGCCTACGAGCAGTACTTC
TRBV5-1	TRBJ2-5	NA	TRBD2	CASSQGLAGGLETQYF	TGCGCCAGCAGCCAAGGACTAGCGGGAGGTCTAGAGACCCAGTACTTC
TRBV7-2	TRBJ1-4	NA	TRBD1	CASSRGQGNEKLFF	TGTGCCAGCAGCCGAGGACAGGGTAATGAAAAACTGTTTTTT
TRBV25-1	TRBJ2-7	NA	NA	CASGWESSYEQYF	TGTGCCAGCGGTTGGGAGAGTAGCTACGAGCAGTACTTC
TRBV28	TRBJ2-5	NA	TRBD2	CASSPTLAGYGKETQYF	TGTGCCAGCAGTCCAACCCTAGCGGGATATGGGAAAGAGACCCAGTACTTC
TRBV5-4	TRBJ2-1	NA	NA	CASRKGQNYNEQFF	TGTGCCAGCAGAAAAGGACAGAACTACAATGAGCAGTTCTTC
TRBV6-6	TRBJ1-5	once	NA	CASSSDIEGNQPQHF	TGTGCCAGCAGCTCAGACATCGAGGGCAATCAGCCCCAGCATTTT
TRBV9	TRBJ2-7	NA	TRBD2	CASSVAAGPTYEQYF	TGTGCCAGCAGCGTAGCAGCGGGACCAACCTACGAGCAGTACTTC
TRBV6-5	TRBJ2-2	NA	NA	CASSQGNTGELFF	TGTGCCAGCAGCCAGGGTAACACCGGGGAGCTGTTTTTT
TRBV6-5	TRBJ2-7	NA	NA	CASSYSPGTHEQYF	TGTGCCAGCAGTTACTCTCCAGGGACCCACGAGCAGTACTTC
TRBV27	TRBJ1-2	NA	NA	CASSLSHRDEYGYTF	TGTGCCAGCAGTTTATCGCACAGGGATGAATATGGCTACACCTTC